The rows below give T cell receptor beta chains drawn from one sample of a study of early T cells in non-severe SARS-CoV-2 infection. TCRdb passed the 5' RACE reads through MiXCR, listing each CDR3 protein once. The sample includes tens of thousands of distinct CDR3 sequences, about 5% of them seen just once. The sequencing here drew on whole blood, taken at baseline. The source of these receptors is an adult who was a healthcare worker with PCR-confirmed SARS-CoV-2 infection or an uninfected control (not recorded which). The CDR3 runs from the conserved cysteine through the conserved F or W. D genes are given only for firm matches. Size is stated for part of the rows, as once, few or many counts, or as a class when the clone is expanded.

abundance: many
d_gene: -
j_gene: TRBJ1-6
v_gene: TRBV5-1
CDR3aa: CASSSGTANNSPLHF
CDR3nt: TGCGCCAGCAGTTCCGGGACGGCAAATAATTCACCCCTCCACTTT

abundance: many
d_gene: TRBD1
j_gene: TRBJ2-3
v_gene: TRBV9
CDR3aa: CASSGNRGITDTQYF
CDR3nt: TGTGCCAGCAGTGGCAACAGGGGAATCACAGATACGCAGTATTTT

abundance: many
d_gene: TRBD2
j_gene: TRBJ2-1
v_gene: TRBV6-5
CDR3aa: CATSAGVRHEQFF
CDR3nt: TGTGCCACCTCAGCGGGAGTGAGGCATGAGCAGTTCTTC

abundance: many
d_gene: -
j_gene: TRBJ1-2
v_gene: TRBV7-9
CDR3aa: CASSLETGVVLQNYGYTF
CDR3nt: TGTGCCAGCAGCTTAGAAACGGGGGTAGTCCTACAAAACTATGGCTACACCTTC

abundance: many
d_gene: TRBD2
j_gene: TRBJ2-1
v_gene: TRBV20-1
CDR3aa: CSATLGLAGGKLNNEQFF
CDR3nt: TGCAGCGCAACCTTGGGGCTAGCGGGGGGGAAGTTGAATAATGAGCAGTTCTTC

abundance: many
d_gene: TRBD2
j_gene: TRBJ2-7
v_gene: TRBV29-1
CDR3aa: CSVIRLSGTKAYEQYF
CDR3nt: TGCAGCGTCATAAGACTCTCCGGGACTAAAGCCTACGAGCAGTACTTC

abundance: many
d_gene: -
j_gene: TRBJ2-1
v_gene: TRBV11-3
CDR3aa: CASSTGQSSYNEQFF
CDR3nt: TGTGCCAGCAGCACAGGACAGAGCTCCTACAATGAGCAGTTCTTC

abundance: -
d_gene: -
j_gene: TRBJ1-1
v_gene: TRBV6-4
CDR3aa: CASSRTGNTEAFF
CDR3nt: TGTGCCAGCAGCCGGACGGGGAACACTGAAGCTTTCTTT

abundance: many
d_gene: TRBD1
j_gene: TRBJ1-5
v_gene: TRBV12-3/TRBV12-4
CDR3aa: CASSPGQGADSNQPQHF
CDR3nt: TGTGCCAGCAGCCCGGGACAGGGGGCAGATAGCAATCAGCCCCAGCATTTT

abundance: -
d_gene: -
j_gene: TRBJ2-4
v_gene: TRBV7-2
CDR3aa: CASSLSLGGAKNIQYF
CDR3nt: TGTGCCAGCAGCTTATCGCTGGGGGGAGCCAAAAACATTCAGTACTTC

abundance: many
d_gene: TRBD1
j_gene: TRBJ2-3
v_gene: TRBV7-8
CDR3aa: CASSLVDRARADTQYF
CDR3nt: TGTGCCAGCAGCTTAGTGGACAGGGCGAGAGCAGATACGCAGTATTTT

abundance: many
d_gene: TRBD2
j_gene: TRBJ2-5
v_gene: TRBV27
CDR3aa: CASISRGTSGRRETQYF
CDR3nt: TGTGCCAGCATTTCTCGAGGGACTAGCGGGAGAAGAGAGACCCAGTACTTC

abundance: many
d_gene: -
j_gene: TRBJ1-1
v_gene: TRBV9
CDR3aa: CASSVVGDNTEAFF
CDR3nt: TGTGCCAGCAGCGTAGTTGGAGATAACACTGAAGCTTTCTTT

abundance: many
d_gene: -
j_gene: TRBJ1-5
v_gene: TRBV7-2
CDR3aa: CASSLRWADQPQHF
CDR3nt: TGTGCCAGCAGCTTACGGTGGGCAGATCAGCCCCAGCATTTT

abundance: many
d_gene: -
j_gene: TRBJ2-7
v_gene: TRBV7-9
CDR3aa: CASSEDFLFEQYF
CDR3nt: TGTGCCAGCAGCGAAGACTTCCTCTTCGAGCAGTACTTC

abundance: many
d_gene: TRBD1
j_gene: TRBJ2-3
v_gene: TRBV7-9
CDR3aa: CASSPDRGSSTDTQYF
CDR3nt: TGTGCCAGCAGCCCAGACAGGGGCTCTAGCACAGATACGCAGTATTTT

abundance: -
d_gene: -
j_gene: TRBJ2-1
v_gene: TRBV3-1
CDR3aa: CASSLAGSNEQFF
CDR3nt: TGTGCCAGCAGCCTCGCAGGGTCCAATGAGCAGTTCTTC